This T cell receptor beta chain was recorded in a study of CD8 T cells in ankylosing spondylitis. The CDR3 length is 12 residues. J was trimmed by 13 bases and V by 6 bases; bases with no gene match: 8. Using its own MiXCR run on the 5' RACE reads, TCRdb lists one record per CDR3 protein. In the table there are hundreds of thousands of distinct CDR3 sequences, approximately 22% of which are singletons. The sequence was collected from a male donor with ankylosing spondylitis or in good health (not recorded which). J is TRBJ2-7 and V is TRBV12-3 or TRBV12-4; 11 bases are a match to TRBD2. The sequencing input was blood, either unsorted or a sorted T cell fraction (not recorded which). The DNA of the CDR3 is TGTGCCAGCAGCCTAGCGGGGGGCGCATTATACTTC. This codes for CASSLAGGALYF.